The T cell receptor beta chain under discussion was sequenced for a study of blood T cell repertoires in COVID-19. Study summary: The study counted Cohort 3 donors as recovered given two negative PCRs, clearance, or symptom resolution.

In the original processing: Amplification from reference gene primers served as the basis for estimated nucleated cell counts. Repertoires were generated with immunoSEQ multiplex PCR, while TCRdb's copy carries only in-frame clones and drops some. V and J calls plus clone size are reproduced from that table; the DNA served to infer D and trimming. The data show some 300,000 clones, 70% to 90% seen once. Participant age was about 18 to 89 years, and participants resided in 20 to 30 US areas. Participants reported their clinical history, and cohort assignment relied on those reports. With 7 bases clipped from V and 8 bases from J, the junction kept 8 bases outside the gene matches. This CDR3 has 13 amino acids. Germline V gene sequence: CDR1 MGHDK, CDR2 SYGVNS.

The clonotype originates from a woman between 55 and 75 years old in a cohort exposed to, infected with or recovered from COVID-19 (not recorded which). Input material: PBMCs or T cells enriched from blood (not recorded which). The chain recombines TRBV25-1 with TRBJ1-2; TRBD1 aligns across 9 bases. CDR3 protein: CASMAQGARGYTF. DNA for the CDR3: TGTGCCAGCATGGCACAGGGGGCGCGAGGCTACACCTTC.